This T cell receptor beta chain was sequenced for a study of CD8+ T cells in alopecia areata. Across the whole study: Percent of scalp involved defined treated patients' severity scores.

The sample's treatment: oral pan-JAK inhibitor, 5-10 mg twice daily. Extracted RNA was reverse transcribed into cDNA, the sequencing template. TCRdb keeps only in-frame clones here, not all; method: immunoSEQ multiplex PCR. This table has roughly 200,000 clones, approximately 53% appearing once. This clone was observed a few times. The source is a human donor with alopecia areata. The sequencing used CD8+ T cells sorted from blood, collected at week 24, from a patient treated with tofacitinib.

The CDR3 loop reads CASNQGNYGYTF. In nucleotides, the CDR3 is TGTGCCAGTAACCAGGGTAACTATGGCTACACCTTC. The V call is TRBV19, the J call TRBJ1-2; D might be TRBD1 (5 bases). The CDR3 loop spans 12 amino acids. Per the germline V gene, CDR1 is LNHDA and CDR2 is SQIVND (reference sequence). Trimming shortened V by 7 bases and J by 1 base, and 7 bases separated the two germline ends.